This T cell receptor beta chain appears in the sequencing data of a study of T cells after yellow fever vaccination. Points from the study as a whole: The secondary response showed a weaker magnitude and a faster peak, day 5 versus 15. Subsequent booster samples again held most clones from primary vaccination (96% CD4, 85% to 90% CD8).

One entry per CDR3 protein, called by TCRdb with MiXCR from the 5' RACE reads. The sample has approximately 110,000 distinct CDR3 sequences; more than 6.5% are singletons. This clonotype was seen repeatedly, ten times or more. What it recognizes is unknown. Per the germline V gene, CDR1 is DFQATT and CDR2 is SNEGSKA (reference sequence). The V and J ends lost 0 bases and 4 bases respectively, with 12 bases between them. The CDR3 totals 14 residues. The sequence came from a man between 18 and 29 years old who received the YFV17D yellow fever vaccine. V gene TRBV20-1 combines with J gene TRBJ1-2; no firm D call. Here the sequenced sample was CD4+ T cells sorted from PBMCs, taken 10 days after the first yellow fever vaccination. In nucleotides, the CDR3 is TGCAGTGCTAGAGAGACCCTCGGCGCCTATGGCTACACCTTC. Residues: CSARETLGAYGYTF.